Shown below are 10 T cell receptor beta chains from a single sample sequenced in a study of human T cells and chemical hapten exposure. Regarding time point: patch test 1, 2 weeks after DPC sensitization. Described treatment: therapeutic diphenylcyclopropenone sensitization with weekly scalp DPC. TCRdb independently ran MiXCR on the RACE reads; one entry per CDR3 protein. The table includes roughly 180,000 distinct CDR3 sequences, 20% to 25% detected once. The sample was whole blood, taken in connection with sensitization to the hapten diphenylcyclopropenone (DPC). Source of these receptors: a woman aged 50 to 60 with alopecia areata. Some clones in this sample may be carry-over from other donors' samples.

The V and J genes are TRBV10-3 and TRBJ2-3; 9 positions agree with TRBD1. Trimming removed 3 bases from V and 5 bases from J; junction bases left unmatched: 6. The CDR3 covers 15 residues. CDR1 and CDR2 from the germline V gene are ENHRY and SYGVKD. CDR3 protein: CAISDVQGAVDTQYF. The CDR3 bases are TGTGCCATCAGTGATGTACAGGGGGCGGTAGATACGCAGTATTTT.

The chain has TRBV7-2 and TRBJ2-3; D may be TRBD2 (5 bases). V shed 0 bases and J shed 4 bases, with 11 bases lying between them. This CDR3 is built from 15 residues. Germline CDR1 SGHTA, CDR2 FQGNSA. In nucleotides, the CDR3 is TGTGCCAGCAGCTTAGCAACTAGTGGGGCAGATACGCAGTATTTT. This sequence encodes CASSLATSGADTQYF.

V is TRBV20-1 and J is TRBJ1-1; 7 bases fit TRBD1. The ends lost 6 bases at V and 7 bases at J; junction bases unmatched: 17. The length of the CDR3 is 15 residues. From germline, CDR1 is DFQATT and CDR2 SNEGSKA (reference sequence). CDR3 protein: CSATSGTVRVGEAFF. Here the CDR3 DNA reads TGCAGTGCCACAAGTGGGACAGTTAGGGTTGGTGAAGCTTTCTTT.

This clonotype was counted many times. The chain carries TRBV5-1 and TRBJ2-5, with D unresolved. The CDR3 is 12 residues long. The germline V gene encodes CDR1 SGHRS and CDR2 YFSETQ. The germline V and J ends were trimmed by 4 bases and 2 bases, with 6 bases remaining between them. In DNA form, the CDR3 reads TGCGCCAGCAGCCCACGACAAGAGACCCAGTACTTC. Translating gives CASSPRQETQYF.

Many counts were recorded for this clonotype. The rearrangement uses TRBV11-2 and TRBJ1-1, with TRBD1 identical over 7 bases. In germline, CDR1 is SGHAT, CDR2 FQNNGV. Trimming at V came to 3 bases and at J to 7 bases, leaving 11 bases not matched to a gene. This CDR3 spans 15 amino acids. CDR3: CASSFLEGARIEAFF. CDR3 nucleotides: TGTGCCAGCAGCTTCTTGGAGGGGGCTCGTATTGAAGCTTTCTTT.

This clonotype was recorded at least ten times. This chain connects TRBV9 to TRBJ1-1; D not certain. From germline, CDR1 is SGDLS and CDR2 YYNGEE. Trimming stripped 0 bases from V and 6 bases from J, with 15 bases between. The length of the CDR3 is 15 residues. The CDR3 is CASSVDWQPGAEAFF. CDR3 sequence (DNA): TGTGCCAGCAGCGTAGATTGGCAGCCTGGCGCTGAAGCTTTCTTT.

This chain uses TRBV6-5 with TRBJ2-5; TRBD2 matches at 7 bases. The germline V gene encodes CDR1 MNHEY and CDR2 SVGAGI. The J segment lost 2 bases and the V segment lost 6 bases, leaving 9 bases of the junction unmatched. The CDR3 contains 15 residues. CDR3 in DNA: TGTGCCAGCAGGCCTATTGCGGGAGTGCAAGAGACCCAGTACTTC. Translated: CASRPIAGVQETQYF.

In its sample, this clonotype was seen a few times. The CDR3 protein is CASSERTTGELFF. The CDR3 nucleotides read TGTGCCAGCAGTGAAAGGACCACCGGGGAGCTGTTTTTT. The chain joins TRBV2 to TRBJ2-2; D not resolved. This CDR3 is 13 amino acids long. The V end was cut by 2 bases, the J end by 4 bases, with 5 bases between. Germline values: CDR1 SNHLY, CDR2 FYNNEI.

The chain uses TRBV7-8 and TRBJ1-2; TRBD1 agrees at 7 bases. The CDR3 is made up of 14 amino acids. CDR1 and CDR2 (germline): SGHVS, FQNEAQ. Losses at the gene ends were 5 bases for V and 8 bases for J; bases not matched to a gene: 11. The CDR3 bases are TGTGCCAGCAGCCCTAGTAGGAGGGGGCTAGGCTACACCTTC. Amino acids: CASSPSRRGLGYTF.

This clonotype was observed a handful of times. The rearrangement links TRBV5-1 to TRBJ2-1, with a possible D match to TRBD1 (7 bases). This CDR3 is built from 13 residues. Germline V gene sequence: CDR1 SGHRS, CDR2 YFSETQ. Trimming cost V 5 bases and J 6 bases, with 12 bases left between them. CDR3 in amino acids: CASSQGGPNEQFF. The DNA for the CDR3 is TGCGCCAGCAGTCAGGGGGGCCCCAATGAGCAGTTCTTC.